The next 3 T cell receptor beta chains were all read from a single sample in a study of blood T cell repertoires in COVID-19 (TCRdb year 2020). The method behind the library was the immunoSEQ multiplex PCR assay. TCRdb stores this immuneACCESS table with in-frame sequences only. Part of the clones is absent; in the studies checked, under half of the shortfall reflects unresolved V genes, and no reason is known for the rest. Across this sample there are around 50,000 clones, with 75% to 90% seen only once. The ten biggest clones cover over 4.5% of the sample. Sequencing was performed on peripheral blood. These receptors came from a human donor in a cohort sampled during active COVID-19.

The J gene is TRBJ2-7, the V gene TRBV11-3; a possible D gene is TRBD2 (7 bases). This CDR3 is 12 amino acids long. Looked up from germline, CDR1 is SGHNT and CDR2 is YENEEA. Trimming took 5 bases from V and 5 from J, leaving 10 bases between them. CDR3 in DNA: TGTGCCAGCAGCAAAGGGGGGGACGAGCAGTACTTC. Residues: CASSKGGDEQYF.

V usage is TRBV27 and J usage is TRBJ2-2; D might be TRBD2 (6 bases). The CDR3 spans 17 residues. V was cut by 3 bases and J by 0 bases, with 14 bases left in between. Germline CDR1 reads MNHEY; CDR2 reads SMNVEV (reference sequence). The CDR3: CASSFFASSANTGELFF. The CDR3 region has the DNA TGTGCCAGCAGTTTTTTTGCGTCTAGCGCGAACACCGGGGAGCTGTTTTTT.

V usage is TRBV28 and J usage is TRBJ2-1; D call uncertain. The CDR3 loop spans 10 amino acids. The germline V gene encodes CDR1 MDHEN and CDR2 SYDVKM. V lost 8 bases to trimming and J lost 4 bases, with 3 bases between them. CDR3 sequence (DNA): TGTGCCAGCTATTACAATGAGCAGTTCTTC. It yields the protein CASYYNEQFF.